The 12 T cell receptor beta chains below come from one sample, sequenced in a study of response to subunit inactivated influenza vaccine listed by TCRdb under 2018. The library was generated by RT-PCR. Sequencer: Illumina HiSeq 2500. The public reads were reanalyzed by TCRdb: fastp trimming at Q25, MiXCR alignment, in-frame beta chains only. CDR3 protein sequences are deduplicated, and each keeps its most common genes and DNA. The sample table records about 800,000 distinct CDR3 sequences; 21% of these occur just once. The ten biggest clones cover roughly 10% of the sample. Sequencing was performed on PBMCs from blood, taken around 5 days after vaccination. Receptor source: a man aged 50-60 years who received an inactivated influenza vaccine. Donor details come from another sample of the same person, matched by shared clones.

There are a few counts of this clonotype. The chain uses TRBV20-1 and TRBJ2-3; D not certain. Germline CDR1 reads DFQATT; CDR2 reads SNEGSKA (reference sequence). This CDR3 spans 12 amino acids. The ends were cut back, 4 bases at V and 0 bases at J, with 5 bases in the middle. This chain's CDR3 is CSATQSTDTQYF. The CDR3 DNA follows: TGCAGTGCTACCCAGAGCACAGATACGCAGTATTTT.

This clonotype has just a few counts. V usage is TRBV20-1 and J usage is TRBJ2-1; TRBD2 agrees at 10 bases. There are 14 residues in the CDR3. CDR1 and CDR2 from the germline V gene are DFQATT and SNEGSKA (reference sequence). With V trimmed by 3 bases and J by 7 bases, 6 bases remained unmatched. This CDR3 reads CSASSWTSGNEQFF. The CDR3 bases are TGCAGTGCTAGTAGTTGGACTAGCGGAAATGAGCAGTTCTTC.

This clonotype showed up just a few times. This sequence joins TRBV6-2 or TRBV6-3 and TRBJ2-4; D not certain. V lost 10 bases and J lost 2, with 21 bases in between. There are 16 residues in the CDR3. The germline CDR1 and CDR2 sequences are MNHEY and SVGEGT. The CDR3 nucleotides read TGTGCCAACCAATCGGACCGCATCAAATCCAAAAACATTCAGTACTTC. It specifies CANQSDRIKSKNIQYF.

The J gene is TRBJ2-3, the V gene TRBV11-2; TRBD1 is a possible D gene (5 bases). V lost 4 bases to trimming and J lost 4 bases, with 12 bases between them. Per the germline V gene, CDR1 is SGHAT and CDR2 is FQNNGV. This CDR3 spans 14 amino acids. The CDR3, as DNA: TGTGCCAGCAGCTCAATCTCAGGGTCAGATACGCAGTATTTT. Translating gives CASSSISGSDTQYF.

The sample holds many counts of this clonotype. The chain recombines TRBV7-9 with TRBJ2-5; TRBD1 matches 9 bases. The germline V gene has CDR1 SEHNR and CDR2 FQNEAQ (reference sequence). The CDR3 runs to 15 residues. Losses at the gene ends were 7 bases for V and 6 bases for J; bases not matched to a gene: 12. CDR3 in amino acids: CASTLSGQGEKTQYF. In nucleotides, the CDR3 is TGTGCCAGCACCCTTTCGGGACAGGGTGAAAAGACCCAGTACTTC. The full variable domain, in which reference TRBV7-9 and TRBJ2-5 provide the parts outside the CDR3, is DTGVSQNPRHKITKRGQNVTFRCDPISEHNRLYWYRQTLGQGPEFLTYFQNEAQLEKSRLLSDRFSAERPKGSFSTLEIQRTEQGDSAMYLCASTLSGQGEKTQYFGPGTRLLVL.

This clonotype turned up a few times. The rearrangement joins TRBV9 to TRBJ2-1; D not resolved. V was pared by 0 bases and J by 4 bases, with 14 bases between. This CDR3 spans 16 amino acids. Germline assignment: CDR1 SGDLS and CDR2 YYNGEE. CDR3 region: CASSVVRRLKYNEQFF. The DNA for the CDR3 is TGTGCCAGCAGCGTAGTCAGGCGGCTTAAATACAATGAGCAGTTCTTC.

The rearrangement joins TRBV12-3 or TRBV12-4 to TRBJ2-7; possibly TRBD2 for D (5 bases). The CDR3 length is 15 residues. V lost 3 bases to trimming and J lost 0 bases, with 12 bases between them. The CDR3 DNA reads as TGTGCCAGCAGTTTGGGGAGAGGGATCTCCTACGAGCAGTACTTC. It translates to CASSLGRGISYEQYF.

The chain employs TRBV7-2 and TRBJ2-1; D possibly matches TRBD1 or TRBD2 (6 bases each). V gave up 5 bases and J gave up 2 bases, with 13 bases separating them. CDR3 size: 15 residues. Germline V gene sequence: CDR1 SGHTA, CDR2 FQGNSA. The CDR3 protein is CASSPGEGAYNEQFF. Here the CDR3 DNA reads TGTGCCAGCAGCCCGGGAGAGGGGGCCTACAATGAGCAGTTCTTC.

The CDR3 coding sequence is TGCGCCAGCAGCTTATCTCGGACAGAAAACACCGGGGAGCTGTTTTTT. Translation: CASSLSRTENTGELFF. This chain links TRBV5-1 with TRBJ2-2, with D possibly matching TRBD1 (6 bases). This CDR3 comprises 16 residues. Trimming removed 2 bases at V and 2 bases at J, with 13 bases between. Germline-derived CDR1 and CDR2 are SGHRS and YFSETQ.

The CDR3 region is CASSVAMSSYEQYF. The CDR3 DNA reads as TGTGCCAGCAGTGTGGCGATGAGCTCCTACGAGCAGTACTTC. The genes are TRBV13 and TRBJ2-7; D remains ambiguous. The CDR3 contains 14 residues. The V gene lost 6 bases and the J gene lost 0 bases, with 12 bases spanning the gap. Per the germline V gene, CDR1 is PRHDT and CDR2 is FYEKMQ (reference sequence).

The J gene is TRBJ1-2, the V gene TRBV7-9; D might be TRBD1 (5 bases). Per germline, CDR1 SEHNR and CDR2 FQNEAQ (reference sequence). Trimming removed 5 bases at V and 8 bases at J, with 15 bases between. The CDR3 extends over 13 amino acids. The CDR3 reads CASSPGRGPGYTF. The CDR3 coding sequence is TGTGCCAGCAGCCCGGGACGGGGACCGGGCTACACCTTC.

This clonotype was observed at least ten times. V and J are TRBV10-3 and TRBJ2-3; D gene uncertain. The CDR3 totals 14 residues. V dropped 5 bases and J dropped 0 bases, with 9 bases sitting between them. The germline gives CDR1 ENHRY, CDR2 SYGVKD. For the CDR3, the DNA is TGTGCCATCAGTTTAACATACAGCACAGATACGCAGTATTTT. Translating it yields CAISLTYSTDTQYF.